The rows below give T cell receptor beta chains drawn from one sample of a study of vaccination and CD4 T cells after COVID-19. Antigens for these TCRs are unknown. TCRdb re-derived calls from the PCR reads in MiXCR, one entry per CDR3 protein. The repertoire holds 6,500 to 7,500 distinct CDR3 sequences, with 30% to 40% as singletons. Material: CD4+ T cells from blood, cultured in vitro. The receptor source for this set is a human donor in good health. Both conserved end residues are trimmed from each CDR3. Fields, in order: V gene, D gene, CDR3 protein. A D gene is named only where the DNA matches it firmly.

v_call: TRBV5-5
d_call: TRBD2
cdr3_aa: ASSYSGPRTDTQY

v_call: TRBV3-1
d_call: .
cdr3_aa: ASSHIPGYEQY

v_call: TRBV6-1
d_call: .
cdr3_aa: ASMGFQETQY

v_call: TRBV20-1
d_call: .
cdr3_aa: SARSLDSSNQPQH

v_call: TRBV28
d_call: TRBD1
cdr3_aa: ASTRYRGDQPQH

v_call: TRBV30
d_call: TRBD1
cdr3_aa: AWSSQGGTEAF

v_call: TRBV29-1
d_call: .
cdr3_aa: SVVHYDGYT

v_call: TRBV6-1
d_call: .
cdr3_aa: ASQTVGEKLF

v_call: TRBV20-1
d_call: .
cdr3_aa: SGAGSALNTEAL

v_call: TRBV4-1
d_call: .
cdr3_aa: ASSPSTGTDTQY

v_call: TRBV7-3
d_call: .
cdr3_aa: ASSLSGNVNSPLH

v_call: TRBV6-4
d_call: TRBD1
cdr3_aa: ASSDGTGSGANVLT

v_call: TRBV15
d_call: TRBD1
cdr3_aa: ATSRGQRGETQY

v_call: TRBV24-1
d_call: .
cdr3_aa: ATSDDRTYEQY

v_call: TRBV4-2
d_call: .
cdr3_aa: ASSQVGTGQLRYEQY

v_call: TRBV6-1
d_call: .
cdr3_aa: ASEGVSYNEQF

v_call: TRBV29-1
d_call: .
cdr3_aa: SVGALSYNEQF

v_call: TRBV18
d_call: .
cdr3_aa: ASSLSVIYSDYGYT

v_call: TRBV12-5
d_call: TRBD1
cdr3_aa: ASGLAWDRAPREQF

v_call: TRBV3-1
d_call: .
cdr3_aa: ASSQDLHGYT

v_call: TRBV12-3/TRBV12-4
d_call: TRBD2
cdr3_aa: ASSSTSPQETQY

v_call: TRBV6-5
d_call: .
cdr3_aa: ASSYRGTSGYT

v_call: TRBV20-1
d_call: .
cdr3_aa: SARRSFNQPQH

v_call: TRBV7-9
d_call: TRBD1
cdr3_aa: ASSLQGGYTEAF

v_call: TRBV7-9
d_call: .
cdr3_aa: ASSTGTNTGELF

v_call: TRBV30
d_call: .
cdr3_aa: AWSPSYNEQF

v_call: TRBV7-9
d_call: .
cdr3_aa: AGSPLSGANVLT

v_call: TRBV7-9
d_call: TRBD2
cdr3_aa: ASSPAGGYEQY

v_call: TRBV7-6
d_call: .
cdr3_aa: ASSLGGTTAGLWGYT

v_call: TRBV20-1
d_call: TRBD2
cdr3_aa: SAQRTRRDTQY

v_call: TRBV11-2
d_call: TRBD1
cdr3_aa: ASRPFGLKTGGNSPLH

v_call: TRBV4-1
d_call: .
cdr3_aa: ASSQGKEEF

v_call: TRBV12-3/TRBV12-4
d_call: .
cdr3_aa: ASSKQAGINPYEQY

v_call: TRBV2
d_call: .
cdr3_aa: ASSAWDRQGAQY

v_call: TRBV7-9
d_call: .
cdr3_aa: ASSFDQGPFSAF

v_call: TRBV12-3/TRBV12-4
d_call: .
cdr3_aa: ASSWDGSGYT

v_call: TRBV7-8
d_call: .
cdr3_aa: ASSLGGAYEKLF

v_call: TRBV20-1
d_call: TRBD2
cdr3_aa: SPSGGTDHEQY

v_call: TRBV2
d_call: TRBD2
cdr3_aa: ASRSRLAGANEQF

v_call: TRBV6-1
d_call: TRBD2
cdr3_aa: ASRLAGGDYEQY

v_call: TRBV20-1
d_call: .
cdr3_aa: SARDQGGYGYT

v_call: TRBV5-4
d_call: .
cdr3_aa: ASSMWDGQETQY

v_call: TRBV28
d_call: .
cdr3_aa: ASSFTTRNQPQH

v_call: TRBV2
d_call: .
cdr3_aa: ASRSGNQPQH

v_call: TRBV19
d_call: .
cdr3_aa: ASSALGGLFYGYT

v_call: TRBV6-1
d_call: TRBD1
cdr3_aa: ASRDPRGRGTEAF

v_call: TRBV7-8
d_call: .
cdr3_aa: ASSLKSGLNSYEQY

v_call: TRBV6-1
d_call: .
cdr3_aa: ASSGPAQGITEAF

v_call: TRBV6-1
d_call: TRBD1
cdr3_aa: ASSENRGGWQPQH

v_call: TRBV10-2
d_call: .
cdr3_aa: ASRDLGSDTQY

v_call: TRBV7-7
d_call: .
cdr3_aa: ASSLGTGNEQF

v_call: TRBV6-5
d_call: .
cdr3_aa: ASSYTSANTGELF

v_call: TRBV6-4
d_call: .
cdr3_aa: ASSDFEGQPQH

v_call: TRBV5-4
d_call: TRBD2
cdr3_aa: ASSRGTSGEETQY